This entry lists 24 T cell receptor beta chains sequenced from one sample in a study of OX40 agonist ivuxolimab in advanced cancers. Clones were read by immunoSEQ multiplex PCR, and TCRdb kept only the in-frame ones, dropping some. The table includes 75,000 to 80,000 clones, 85% to 90% detected once. This sample comprised CD4+ or CD8+ T cells sorted from blood, obtained in a trial of the OX40 agonist ivuxolimab. Receptors were obtained from an adult with an advanced solid tumor such as melanoma, head and neck, liver or kidney cancer.

The chain uses TRBV14 and TRBJ1-2; D possibly corresponds to TRBD1 (5 bases). The CDR3 contains 14 residues. The germline V and J ends were trimmed by 3 bases and 8 bases, with 16 bases remaining between them. CDR1 SGHDN and CDR2 FVKESK come from the germline V gene. The CDR3: CASSQISRVGGYTF. The CDR3 DNA sequence: TGTGCCAGCAGCCAGATTTCCAGGGTTGGCGGCTACACCTTC.

This clone has only one observation. In nucleotides, the CDR3 is TGTGCCAGCAGCGGACATGGTAGCGGGGGAGAGACCCAGTACTTC. Translation: CASSGHGSGGETQYF. This chain uses TRBV7-2 with TRBJ2-5, with 9 nucleotides matching TRBD2. CDR1 is SGHTA, CDR2 FQGNSA, per germline. This CDR3 has 15 amino acids. J lost 4 bases, V lost 5 bases, and 8 bases had no gene match.

This sequence joins TRBV27 and TRBJ1-2; 8 bases map to TRBD1. V dropped 5 bases and J dropped 7; count of bases not matched to a gene: 9. The V gene's germline CDR1 is MNHEY and CDR2 SMNVEV (reference sequence). There are 14 residues in the CDR3. The CDR3 loop reads CASSPRQGARGYTF. In nucleotides, the CDR3 is TGTGCCAGCAGTCCTCGGCAGGGGGCGCGTGGCTACACCTTC.

The V call is TRBV30, the J call TRBJ1-1, with no clear D. Germline CDR1 GTSNPN, CDR2 SVGIG (reference sequence). The CDR3 extends over 13 amino acids. Trimming cost V 1 base and J 11 bases, with 17 bases left between them. This CDR3 is CAWSGGVSTKAFF. The CDR3 region has the DNA TGTGCCTGGAGTGGCGGAGTTTCGACCAAGGCTTTCTTT.

The genes are TRBV10-1 and TRBJ1-2; no reliable D call. This CDR3 region has 13 residues. Per the germline V gene, CDR1 is WNHNN and CDR2 is SYGVQD (reference sequence). With 5 bases removed from V and 2 bases from J, the gap between germline ends came to 9 bases. In DNA, the CDR3 is TGCGCCAGCAGTATAGAGAGGAACTATGGCTACACCTTC. It translates to CASSIERNYGYTF.

This clone has a handful of counts. The V call is TRBV5-4, the J call TRBJ1-1, with 7 bases lining up with TRBD1. The trim removed 6 bases at V and 4 bases at J, leaving 9 bases unmatched. In germline, CDR1 is SGHNT, CDR2 YYREEE (reference sequence). The CDR3 runs 14 residues. The CDR3 is CASTIDRVSTEAFF. The CDR3 region has the DNA TGTGCCAGCACCATCGACAGGGTAAGCACTGAAGCTTTCTTT.

V gene TRBV19 combines with J gene TRBJ2-7, with unresolved D. Per germline, CDR1 LNHDA and CDR2 SQIVND (reference sequence). This CDR3 contains 14 residues. V was shortened by 1 base and J by 6 bases, with 13 bases between the two germline ends. The CDR3 DNA is TGTGCCAGTAGTATAGGTGGGATACTTGGCGAGCAGTACTTC. It codes for CASSIGGILGEQYF.

This chain links TRBV27 with TRBJ1-2, with TRBD1 as a possible D gene (6 bases). The V and J ends lost 4 bases and 4 bases respectively, with 10 bases between them. CDR3 length: 13 amino acids. Germline V gene sequence: CDR1 MNHEY, CDR2 SMNVEV (reference sequence). For the CDR3, the DNA is TGTGCCAGCAGTTCCACGGACAGCTATGGCTACACCTTC. Protein: CASSSTDSYGYTF.

V gene TRBV20-1 combines with J gene TRBJ2-7; the D gene is possibly TRBD2 (5 bases). Germline CDR1 reads DFQATT; CDR2 reads SNEGSKA (reference sequence). V shed 1 base and J shed 5 bases, with 6 bases lying between them. This CDR3 comprises 11 residues. CDR3 nucleotides: TGCAGTGCTAGAGTGGGAGACGAGCAGTACTTC. Translated: CSARVGDEQYF.

This chain uses TRBV5-8 with TRBJ2-6, with no clear D. CDR1 and CDR2 from the germline V gene are SGHTS and YDEGEE. CDR3 length: 14 residues. V dropped 3 bases and J dropped 4 bases, with 8 bases sitting between them. The CDR3: CASSSRSGANVLTF. The CDR3 DNA sequence: TGTGCCAGCAGCTCAAGGAGCGGGGCCAACGTCCTGACTTTC.

The DNA of the CDR3 is TGTGCCAGCAGCTTGGTGGTGGGGACAGCATCCTACGAGCAGTACTTC. This codes for CASSLVVGTASYEQYF. The chain couples TRBV5-6 to TRBJ2-7, with 7 positions matching TRBD1. The CDR3 runs 16 residues. Unmatched junction bases numbered 7, after V lost 0 bases and J lost 1 base. Germline assignment: CDR1 SGHDT and CDR2 YYEEEE.

The rearrangement links TRBV29-1 to TRBJ1-2; tentative D call: TRBD1 (5 bases). Trimming took 4 bases from V and 4 from J, leaving 10 bases between them. The CDR3 has 12 residues. CDR1 is SQVTM and CDR2 is ANQGSEA in the germline V gene. The CDR3 reads CSVGDGFYGYTF. CDR3 DNA: TGCAGCGTTGGGGACGGATTCTATGGCTACACCTTC.

The J gene is TRBJ1-2, the V gene TRBV5-6; D is uncertain. Germline V gene sequence: CDR1 SGHDT, CDR2 YYEEEE. The V end was cut by 5 bases, the J end by 4 bases, with 15 bases between. The CDR3 runs 14 residues. CDR3 region: CASSPTGVGYGYTF. The CDR3 DNA follows: TGTGCCAGCAGTCCTACCGGGGTGGGCTATGGCTACACCTTC.

The chain carries TRBV5-1 and TRBJ1-4, with D tentatively TRBD1 (5 bases). Trimming took off 2 bases at V and 6 bases at J, with 17 bases between the two ends. The CDR3 covers 16 residues. CDR1 and CDR2 (germline): SGHRS, YFSETQ. The CDR3 loop reads CASSFGGAGFDEKLFF. The CDR3 bases are TGCGCCAGCAGCTTCGGAGGGGCGGGCTTCGATGAAAAACTGTTTTTT.

The V and J genes are TRBV2 and TRBJ1-5; D is uncertain. Trimming pared 1 base from V and 0 bases from J, leaving 7 bases between. From germline, CDR1 is SNHLY and CDR2 FYNNEI. CDR3 length: 15 residues. CDR3 in amino acids: CASSEEQFSNQPQHF. In DNA form, the CDR3 reads TGTGCCAGCAGTGAAGAACAGTTTAGCAATCAGCCCCAGCATTTT. The full variable domain, rest sourced from reference TRBV2 and TRBJ1-5, is EPEVTQTPSHQVTQMGQEVILRCVPISNHLYFYWYRQILGQKVEFLVSFYNNEISEKSEIFDDQFSVERPDGSNFTLKIRSTKLEDSAMYFCASSEEQFSNQPQHFGDGTRLSIL.

A single count supports this clone. The chain recombines TRBV23-1 with TRBJ2-1, with D perhaps assigned TRBD1 or TRBD2 (5 bases each). TRBV23-1 is assigned to the ORF class and has an uncertain function. Trimming removed 3 bases at V and 4 bases at J, with 16 bases between. CDR3 size: 16 residues. In DNA form, the CDR3 reads TGCGCCAGCAGTCAGGGGGAAGGGGACGGGTACAATGAGCAGTTCTTC. It translates to CASSQGEGDGYNEQFF.

The rearrangement joins TRBV5-6 to TRBJ2-2; a possible D gene is TRBD1 (7 bases). The V gene's germline CDR1 is SGHDT and CDR2 YYEEEE. The CDR3 has 16 residues. V gave up 5 bases and J gave up 0 bases, with 14 bases separating them. Here the CDR3 DNA reads TGTGCCAGCAGTTACCAGGGGGGTCCGAACACCGGGGAGCTGTTTTTT. Translated, it gives CASSYQGGPNTGELFF.

The V and J genes are TRBV5-6 and TRBJ1-1, with TRBD1 as a possible D gene (5 bases). The germline V gene encodes CDR1 SGHDT and CDR2 YYEEEE. This CDR3 has 12 amino acids. V shed 7 bases and J shed 3 bases, with 10 bases lying between them. CDR3 residues: CASSPRDTEAFF. For the CDR3, the DNA is TGTGCCAGCTCCCCCAGGGACACTGAAGCTTTCTTT.

The chain joins TRBV5-1 to TRBJ1-2; D is undetermined. Trimming left V 0 bases short and J 1 base short, with 4 bases between. The CDR3 totals 13 residues. The germline CDR1 and CDR2 sequences are SGHRS and YFSETQ. The CDR3 coding sequence is TGCGCCAGCAGCTTGGAGGGTAACTATGGCTACACCTTC. Its translation is CASSLEGNYGYTF.

Concerning this clone: This same CDR3 is encoded by further DNA sequences in the sample. This chain joins TRBV18 and TRBJ2-3; D not resolved. The germline V and J ends were trimmed by 0 bases and 0 bases, with 1 base remaining between them. This CDR3 comprises 13 residues. Looked up from germline, CDR1 is KGHSH and CDR2 is LQKENI. The CDR3 DNA follows: TGTGCCAGCTCACCACCAAGCACAGATACGCAGTATTTT. Residues: CASSPPSTDTQYF.

The rearrangement uses TRBV19 and TRBJ2-3; D may correspond to TRBD1 or TRBD2 (5 bases each). The CDR3 totals 14 residues. The germline V gene encodes CDR1 LNHDA and CDR2 SQIVND (reference sequence). Trimming took 3 bases from V and 2 from J, leaving 9 bases between them. Here the CDR3 DNA reads TGTGCCAGTAGTATGGGACGGTCCACAGATACGCAGTATTTT. Translation gives CASSMGRSTDTQYF.

V gene TRBV11-3 combines with J gene TRBJ1-1, with a weak D call TRBD1 (5 bases). V gave up 5 bases and J gave up 5 bases, with 12 bases separating them. The CDR3 spans 13 residues. Per the germline V gene, CDR1 is SGHNT and CDR2 is YENEEA. DNA for the CDR3: TGTGCCAGCAGCCAACTCGGGGGGACTGAAGCTTTCTTT. It is translated as CASSQLGGTEAFF.

V is TRBV25-1 and J is TRBJ1-2; 10 nucleotides match TRBD1. Germline CDR1 reads MGHDK; CDR2 reads SYGVNS. The trim removed 9 bases at V and 4 bases at J, leaving 5 bases unmatched. CDR3 length: 13 residues. The CDR3 bases are TGTGCCAGTAGGGACAGGGGAATCTATGGCTACACCTTC. Translation gives CASRDRGIYGYTF.

The chain uses TRBV6-5 and TRBJ1-1; TRBD1 might be the D (5 bases). The V gene lost 8 bases and the J gene lost 4 bases, with 11 bases spanning the gap. CDR1 is MNHEY, CDR2 SVGAGI, per germline. This CDR3 is 12 amino acids long. The CDR3 loop is CASQGLRTEAFF. The CDR3 DNA reads TGTGCCAGCCAGGGTTTGCGCACTGAAGCTTTCTTT.